This TCR beta chain was profiled in a study of OX40 agonist ivuxolimab in advanced cancers. Findings of the study overall: Expanded clones tended on average to be more numerous among CD8+ T cells than CD4+. Partial responders dosed at 0.1-3.0 mg/kg displayed clonal expansion ranking among the lowest. Researchers did not establish what antigens the expanded peripheral T cells target.

On this clone itself: The antigen is not known.

Sequenced by immunoSEQ multiplex PCR; TCRdb stores in-frame clones only, minus some. The table shows about 60,000 clones, with about 87% occurring only once. The sequenced sample was CD4+ or CD8+ T cells sorted from blood, obtained in a trial of the OX40 agonist ivuxolimab. The sequence came from an adult with an advanced solid tumor such as melanoma, head and neck, liver or kidney cancer.

The CDR3, as DNA: TGTGCCAGCAGCTTAGGATCAGGGAATCAGCCCCAGCATTTT. Translation: CASSLGSGNQPQHF. This chain connects TRBV13 to TRBJ1-5; tentative D call: TRBD1 (5 bases). CDR1 and CDR2 from the germline V gene are PRHDT and FYEKMQ (reference sequence). V was cut by 0 bases and J by 4 bases, with 7 bases left in between. The CDR3 has 14 residues.